Listed here are 2 T cell receptor beta chains from one sample, sequenced in a study of CD4 T cells in relation to SARS-CoV-2 and coronaviruses. The unexposed donors gave CD4+ T cells in about 2011-2019, prior to COVID-19. The cells were cultured for less than twelve days before CD4+ T cells were isolated. Method: immunoSEQ multiplex PCR; TCRdb's copy keeps in-frame clones and lacks some. This sample has more than 25,000 clones, with about two thirds found just once. These TCRs' antigens remain unknown. Specimen: CD4+ T cells from PBMCs, cultured in vitro. These receptors all stem from a human donor in good health.

The V and J genes are TRBV4-1 and TRBJ1-1; TRBD1 matches 8 bases. The CDR3 is 14 residues long. With V trimmed by 4 bases and J by 4 bases, 5 bases remained unmatched. Germline V gene data show CDR1 as MGHRA and CDR2 as YSYEKL. Written as DNA, the CDR3 is TGCGCCAGCAGCCGCCCAGGGGGCCCCACTGAAGCTTTCTTT. This codes for CASSRPGGPTEAFF.

The V gene is TRBV23-1, the J gene TRBJ2-1; D is uncertain. TRBV23-1 qualifies as an ORF whose function is uncertain. V was shortened by 8 bases and J by 16 bases, with 18 bases between the two germline ends. The CDR3 spans 11 residues. This CDR3 is CASDLRRLGFF. The CDR3, as DNA: TGCGCCAGCGATCTCAGACGATTAGGCTTCTTC.